This TCR beta chain is drawn from a study of T cells in Graves' hyperthyroidism and ophthalmopathy. Study background: Pretreatment peripheral blood was obtained at initial diagnosis. Study-level results: Ophthalmopathy and stable hyperthyroidism were told apart by a 13 V-J model.

Amplified regions were TCR beta CDR3 sequences from RNA transcripts. HTBI primers were used for first-round RT-PCR of the TCR CDR3. TCRdb used MiXCR to reprocess the multiplex PCR reads, holding one entry per CDR3 protein. The sample shows approximately 530,000 distinct CDR3 sequences, 15% to 20% of them seen only once. Each ophthalmopathy patient scored at least 3 on the Clinical Activity Score and at least 4 on NOSPECS grade, with duration under 3 months. Exclusion followed for patients with uncontrolled infection, other autoimmune disease, pregnancy or lactation. For this clonotype: Its cognate antigen is unknown.

The CDR3 is 14 residues long. V was trimmed by 8 bases and J by 4 bases, leaving 15 bases between them. From germline, CDR1 is MNHEY and CDR2 SVGEGT. This sequence was found in a man aged 35 to 55 with Graves' ophthalmopathy. Sequenced sample: blood. V gene TRBV6-2 or TRBV6-3 combines with J gene TRBJ2-1, with a weak D call TRBD1 (5 bases). The CDR3 sequence: CASQRGLLYNEQFF. The CDR3 region has the DNA TGTGCCAGCCAAAGGGGCCTACTGTACAATGAGCAGTTCTTC.